The 24 T cell receptor beta chains reported below all come from one sample, sequenced in a study of shared clonotypes between healthy human individuals. Sequencing was performed with immunoSEQ multiplex PCR; in TCRdb, only in-frame clones are kept and a portion is missing. The sample yields 2 million to 3 million clones, just over 90% seen once. Sample: naive CD4+ T cells sorted from blood. The subset is: CD45RA+ positively selected. The receptors were sampled from a man between 18 and 35 years old in good health.

V gene TRBV19 combines with J gene TRBJ2-4; 8 nucleotides line up with TRBD1. Germline trimming cut 8 bases from V and 7 bases from J; bases unmatched to any gene: 7. Per germline, CDR1 LNHDA and CDR2 SQIVND (reference sequence). CDR3 length: 13 residues. This CDR3 is CASRQGAGNIQYF. DNA for the CDR3: TGTGCCAGTCGGCAGGGGGCCGGGAACATTCAGTACTTC. The variable domain in full, completed from reference TRBV19 and TRBJ2-4, reads DGGITQSPKYLFRKEGQNVTLSCEQNLNHDAMYWYRQDPGQGLRLIYYSQIVNDFQKGDIAEGYSVSREKKESFPLTVTSAQKNPTAFYLCASRQGAGNIQYFGAGTRLSVL.

Here the CDR3 DNA reads TGTGCCAGCAGCTTAAGTACAGGGAACTATGGCTACACCTTC. The encoded protein is CASSLSTGNYGYTF. The chain carries TRBV7-2 and TRBJ1-2, with a tentative D call TRBD1 (6 bases). Looked up from germline, CDR1 is SGHTA and CDR2 is FQGNSA. Trimming shortened V by 2 bases and J by 2 bases, and 9 bases separated the two germline ends. CDR3 length: 14 amino acids. Full variable domain (remainder filled in from reference TRBV7-2 and TRBJ1-2): GAGVSQSPSNKVTEKGKDVELRCDPISGHTALYWYRQSLGQGLEFLIYFQGNSAPDKSGLPSDRFSAERTGGSVSTLTIQRTQQEDSAVYLCASSLSTGNYGYTFGSGTRLTVV.

V usage is TRBV28 and J usage is TRBJ2-5; TRBD2 matches at 12 bases. With 4 bases clipped from V and 4 bases from J, the junction kept 4 bases outside the gene matches. Germline V gene lookup returns CDR1 MDHEN and CDR2 SYDVKM. The CDR3 spans 15 residues. The CDR3 region has the DNA TGTGCCAGCAGTTCTGGACTAGCGGGAAGAGAGACCCAGTACTTC. Protein: CASSSGLAGRETQYF.

The V call is TRBV7-2, the J call TRBJ2-5, with a tentative D call TRBD2 (5 bases). V was pared by 6 bases and J by 2 bases, with 10 bases between. Per the germline V gene, CDR1 is SGHTA and CDR2 is FQGNSA. This CDR3 has 13 amino acids. Written as DNA, the CDR3 is TGTGCCAGCAGGGACTGGCCACAAGAGACCCAGTACTTC. It specifies CASRDWPQETQYF.

The chain employs TRBV25-1 and TRBJ2-5; 9 bases are a match to TRBD1. V lost 6 bases, J lost 2 bases, and 13 bases stayed unmatched. This CDR3 has 17 amino acids. Germline loops: CDR1 MGHDK, CDR2 SYGVNS. The CDR3 region is CASRSRDRVYGQETQYF. Written as DNA, the CDR3 is TGTGCCAGCAGAAGTCGGGACAGGGTTTACGGTCAAGAGACCCAGTACTTC.

This clone was recorded once. The chain is built from TRBV27 and TRBJ1-5; the D is unclear. With 8 bases removed from V and 1 base from J, the gap between germline ends came to 15 bases. The CDR3 has 15 amino acids. Germline CDR1 and CDR2: MNHEY and SMNVEV (reference sequence). The CDR3 bases are TGTGCCAGCCAAGCTACGACCCACAGCAATCAGCCCCAGCATTTT. Protein product: CASQATTHSNQPQHF.

The chain joins TRBV19 to TRBJ2-6, with TRBD1 as a possible D gene (6 bases). Trimming stripped 5 bases from V and 7 bases from J, with 12 bases between. The CDR3 sequence is 14 residues long. CDR1 and CDR2 (germline): LNHDA, SQIVND (reference sequence). The CDR3, as DNA: TGTGCCAGTAGTGTTGCACAGGGAGCCAACGTCCTGACTTTC. As protein: CASSVAQGANVLTF. The full variable domain, with the rest looked up from reference TRBV19 and TRBJ2-6, is DGGITQSPKYLFRKEGQNVTLSCEQNLNHDAMYWYRQDPGQGLRLIYYSQIVNDFQKGDIAEGYSVSREKKESFPLTVTSAQKNPTAFYLCASSVAQGANVLTFGAGSRLTVL.

V and J are TRBV6-5 and TRBJ1-2; the D gene is possibly TRBD1 (6 bases). Germline CDR1 and CDR2: MNHEY and SVGAGI. V shed 2 bases and J shed 7 bases, with 14 bases lying between them. This CDR3 region has 14 residues. The CDR3 is CASSYAQGSGGYTF. The DNA of the CDR3 is TGTGCCAGCAGTTACGCCCAGGGGAGTGGTGGCTACACCTTC.

The table lists this clone with a count of one. The chain joins TRBV6-6 to TRBJ2-3; 8 bases line up with TRBD2. This CDR3 is 13 amino acids long. The germline V gene encodes CDR1 MNHNY and CDR2 SVGAGI (reference sequence). The CDR3 spells CASERESTDTQYF. CDR3 coding DNA: TGTGCGTCCGAGCGGGAGAGCACAGATACGCAGTATTTT.

CDR3 nucleotides: TGTGCCAGCAGTGAATTGGTGACACATAACAATGAGCAGTTCTTC. Amino acids: CASSELVTHNNEQFF. This rearrangement joins TRBV6-1 to TRBJ2-1; D gene uncertain. Germline V gives CDR1 MNHNS, CDR2 SASEGT. This CDR3 comprises 15 residues. Between the trimmed V and J ends, which lost 2 bases and 5 bases, there was a span of 13 bases.

V is TRBV12-5 and J is TRBJ2-7; D may be TRBD1 (6 bases). V was trimmed by 1 base and J by 5 bases, leaving 18 bases between them. Germline CDR1 LGHNT, CDR2 FRNRAP. CDR3 length: 16 residues. The CDR3 DNA is TGTGCTAGTGGTTTGGCAAACAGGGCTTTAAGGGACGAGCAGTACTTC. Translation: CASGLANRALRDEQYF. Full variable domain (remainder filled in from reference TRBV12-5 and TRBJ2-7): DARVTQTPRHKVTEMGQEVTMRCQPILGHNTVFWYRQTMMQGLELLAYFRNRAPLDDSGMPKDRFSAEMPDATLATLKIQPSEPRDSAVYFCASGLANRALRDEQYFGPGTRLTVT.

This clone was counted a single time. The J gene is TRBJ2-7, the V gene TRBV2, with TRBD1 matching 7 bases. Germline values: CDR1 SNHLY, CDR2 FYNNEI. The CDR3 length is 14 residues. The V and J ends lost 5 bases and 10 bases, in that order; junction bases with no gene match: 14. CDR3 in DNA: TGTGCCAGCAGTCTCGACAGGGATCGTGCCCCCCAGTACTTC. The encoded protein is CASSLDRDRAPQYF.

J is TRBJ1-2 and V is TRBV19; tentatively, D is TRBD1 (6 bases). The CDR3 has 14 amino acids. V lost 6 bases and J lost 5, with 16 bases in between. CDR1 LNHDA and CDR2 SQIVND come from the germline V gene (reference sequence). CDR3 in DNA: TGTGCCAGTAGCAAAGGGGGAGTTTCTTATGGCTACACCTTC. It specifies CASSKGGVSYGYTF.

The rearrangement links TRBV19 to TRBJ2-3; 13 nucleotides match TRBD2. Trimming at V came to 9 bases and at J to 6 bases, leaving 12 bases not matched to a gene. The CDR3 has 16 amino acids. From germline, CDR1 is LNHDA and CDR2 SQIVND (reference sequence). CDR3 nucleotide sequence: TGTGCCAGCAACCTTCTCGGGACTAGCGGGGAGGATACGCAGTATTTT. It encodes CASNLLGTSGEDTQYF. The full variable domain, completed using reference TRBV19 and TRBJ2-3, is DGGITQSPKYLFRKEGQNVTLSCEQNLNHDAMYWYRQDPGQGLRLIYYSQIVNDFQKGDIAEGYSVSREKKESFPLTVTSAQKNPTAFYLCASNLLGTSGEDTQYFGPGTRLTVL.

The chain links TRBV5-1 to TRBJ2-5; 8 nucleotides align to TRBD1. The germline CDR1 and CDR2 sequences are SGHRS and YFSETQ. The V and J ends lost 3 bases and 4 bases, in that order; junction bases with no gene match: 8. The CDR3 has 15 residues. CDR3 DNA: TGCGCCAGCAGCTACGCCGGGACAGGAGGAGAGACCCAGTACTTC. This encodes CASSYAGTGGETQYF.

This clone was detected once. DNA of the CDR3: TGCGCCAGCGGAACGGGACACACGAACACTGAAGCTTTCTTT. This codes for CASGTGHTNTEAFF. V is TRBV10-1 and J is TRBJ1-1; weak D call: TRBD1 (6 bases). Trimming cost V 8 bases and J 1 base, with 14 bases left between them. This CDR3 is 14 amino acids long. Germline V gives CDR1 WNHNN, CDR2 SYGVQD (reference sequence).

The rearrangement uses TRBV9 and TRBJ1-6; D is ambiguous. CDR1 and CDR2 (germline): SGDLS, YYNGEE. The CDR3 is 13 amino acids. V lost 3 bases, J lost 10 bases, and 11 bases lay in between. CDR3 bases: TGTGCCAGCAGCGAGAACCCTATGTCACCCCTCCACTTT. Translation: CASSENPMSPLHF.

This sequence joins TRBV14 and TRBJ1-1; possibly TRBD1 for D (6 bases). Trimming left V 3 bases short and J 5 bases short, with 13 bases between. The length of the CDR3 is 14 residues. Looked up from germline, CDR1 is SGHDN and CDR2 is FVKESK. CDR3 nucleotides: TGTGCCAGCAGCCAGAACAGGGCGGCGACTGAAGCTTTCTTT. The encoded protein is CASSQNRAATEAFF.

A word on this clone: The identical CDR3 is also encoded by other nucleotide sequences in the sample. The rearrangement joins TRBV18 to TRBJ2-7; D gene uncertain. Trimming took 3 bases from V and 6 from J, leaving 6 bases between them. The germline gives CDR1 KGHSH, CDR2 LQKENI. CDR3 size: 11 residues. Written as DNA, the CDR3 is TGTGCCAGCTCACCCTCCCTCGAGCAGTACTTC. Amino acid sequence: CASSPSLEQYF. Drawing the rest from reference TRBV18 and TRBJ2-7, the complete variable domain is NAGVMQNPRHLVRRRGQEARLRCSPMKGHSHVYWYRQLPEEGLKFMVYLQKENIIDESGMPKERFSAEFPKEGPSILRIQQVVRGDSAAYFCASSPSLEQYFGPGTRLTVT.

This sequence joins TRBV5-1 and TRBJ2-5; the match to TRBD1 covers 7 bases. Germline CDR1 and CDR2: SGHRS and YFSETQ. The V and J ends lost 0 bases and 4 bases, in that order; junction bases with no gene match: 9. CDR3 length: 16 amino acids. The CDR3 nucleotides read TGCGCCAGCAGCTTGGGGGCGACAGGGAAGGGAGAGACCCAGTACTTC. It specifies CASSLGATGKGETQYF.

J is TRBJ2-2 and V is TRBV30; D call uncertain. CDR3 length equals 12 residues. Germline lookup yields CDR1 GTSNPN and CDR2 SVGIG (reference sequence). V was cut by 4 bases and J by 5 bases, with 8 bases left in between. The CDR3 sequence is CAWIPRTGELFF. The CDR3, as DNA: TGTGCCTGGATTCCTCGGACCGGGGAGCTGTTTTTT. The full variable domain, its missing parts supplied by reference TRBV30 and TRBJ2-2, is SQTIHQWPATLVQPVGSPLSLECTVEGTSNPNLYWYRQAAGRGLQLLFYSVGIGQISSEVPQNLSASRPQDRQFILSSKKLLLSDSGFYLCAWIPRTGELFFGEGSRLTVL.

This rearrangement joins TRBV7-9 to TRBJ2-7; TRBD1 is a possible D gene (5 bases). Germline V lookup: CDR1 SEHNR, CDR2 FQNEAQ (reference sequence). The CDR3 covers 16 residues. Trimming left V 5 bases short and J 3 bases short, with 20 bases between. The CDR3 protein is CASSHRLGPNLYEQYF. The CDR3 coding sequence is TGTGCCAGCAGCCACAGGTTAGGACCGAACCTCTACGAGCAGTACTTC.

CDR3 coding DNA: TGTGCCAGCAGCCCGATGACTAGCGGATCCTACGAGCAGTACTTC. This gives the protein CASSPMTSGSYEQYF. The V call is TRBV7-3, the J call TRBJ2-7; 9 bases fit TRBD2. CDR3 length: 15 amino acids. With 5 bases clipped from V and 1 base from J, the junction kept 6 bases outside the gene matches. CDR1 is SGHTA, CDR2 FQGTGA, per germline.

On this clone: Other DNA variants within this sample encode the same CDR3. The V call is TRBV10-3, the J call TRBJ2-3; 10 nucleotides match TRBD2. From germline, CDR1 is ENHRY and CDR2 SYGVKD. The CDR3 has 16 residues. V lost 0 bases and J lost 2; bases outside the gene matches: 2. The CDR3 DNA reads TGTGCCATCAGTGAGTCAAGCGGGGGGGCCACAGATACGCAGTATTTT. It yields the protein CAISESSGGATDTQYF.